One sample yielded the 20 T cell receptor beta chains listed below, sequenced in a study of blood T cells in healthy people across ages. The authors ran a second PCR of about 6 to 12 cycles using a sample-barcoded 5' primer and a J-beta primer mix. One entry per CDR3 protein results from TCRdb running MiXCR on the 5' RACE reads. This table holds roughly 900,000 distinct CDR3 sequences, around 28% found once. The sequenced sample consisted of blood. These receptors were collected from a woman of 80 years or more in good health.

The chain couples TRBV20-1 to TRBJ2-2; D may be TRBD2 (6 bases). V lost 0 bases and J lost 7, with 15 bases in between. This CDR3 region has 15 residues. Germline CDR1 and CDR2: DFQATT and SNEGSKA (reference sequence). DNA of the CDR3: TGCAGTGCTAGAGATACAACTAGCCGGTTCGGGGAGCTGTTTTTT. Its translation: CSARDTTSRFGELFF.

Many counts were recorded for this clonotype. This rearrangement joins TRBV28 to TRBJ2-4; 8 bases map to TRBD1. The CDR3 is 18 amino acids. The V and J ends lost 4 bases and 0 bases, in that order; junction bases with no gene match: 11. CDR1 and CDR2 (germline): MDHEN, SYDVKM. This CDR3 is CASSSNSGQALAKNIQYF. The DNA of the CDR3 is TGTGCCAGCAGTTCTAATTCGGGACAGGCTCTAGCCAAAAACATTCAGTACTTC.

The chain combines TRBV6-5 with TRBJ1-1; D is ambiguous. The CDR3 is 12 residues long. V shed 7 bases and J shed 9 bases, with 15 bases lying between them. Germline CDR1 MNHEY, CDR2 SVGAGI. CDR3 amino acids: CASMSDTSKAFF. The CDR3 bases are TGTGCCAGCATGTCCGATACATCTAAAGCTTTCTTT.

This clonotype was observed a handful of times. V is TRBV18 and J is TRBJ2-3; 10 bases map to TRBD1. This CDR3 is 15 amino acids long. Germline CDR1 reads KGHSH; CDR2 reads LQKENI. With V trimmed by 3 bases and J by 3 bases, 3 bases remained unmatched. This CDR3 reads CASSPMGQGTDTQYF. CDR3 DNA: TGTGCCAGCTCACCGATGGGACAGGGGACAGATACGCAGTATTTT.

This clonotype occurred many times. The DNA for the CDR3 is TGTGCCAGCAGCGAGAGGTGGGTCTCCGGGGAGCAGTTCTTC. It specifies CASSERWVSGEQFF. The rearrangement links TRBV7-2 to TRBJ2-1; D is undetermined. The germline V gene has CDR1 SGHTA and CDR2 FQGNSA. This CDR3 is 14 amino acids long. V lost 5 bases and J 10 bases, leaving 18 bases between the germline ends.

V gene TRBV5-1 combines with J gene TRBJ2-1; D tentatively fits TRBD1 or TRBD2 (5 bases each). Trimming removed 4 bases from V and 4 bases from J, with 12 bases in between. CDR1 and CDR2 from the germline V gene are SGHRS and YFSETQ. The CDR3 sequence is 14 residues long. CDR3 nucleotides: TGCGCCAGCAGCGTGACGTGGGGGTACAATGAGCAGTTCTTC. This encodes CASSVTWGYNEQFF.

In this sample, this clonotype turned up many times. V gene TRBV6-5 combines with J gene TRBJ2-1, with 7 positions matching TRBD1. The ends lost 0 bases at V and 2 bases at J; junction bases unmatched: 10. The germline CDR1 and CDR2 sequences are MNHEY and SVGAGI. The CDR3 is 18 residues long. The CDR3 loop is CASSYSRDRAPPYNEQFF. CDR3 bases: TGTGCCAGCAGTTACTCAAGAGACAGGGCCCCCCCCTACAATGAGCAGTTCTTC.

The genes are TRBV3-1 and TRBJ1-4; D gene unclear. In germline, CDR1 is LGHDT, CDR2 YNNKEL (reference sequence). The length of the CDR3 is 15 residues. Trimming stripped 2 bases from V and 3 bases from J, with 10 bases between. The CDR3 is CASSQWRSPNEKLFF. In nucleotides, the CDR3 is TGTGCCAGCAGCCAATGGCGTTCTCCTAATGAAAAACTGTTTTTT.

This clonotype was observed at least ten times. This CDR3 reads CAISMSLAGDEQFF. The CDR3 DNA follows: TGTGCCATCAGCATGAGTCTAGCGGGGGATGAGCAGTTCTTC. This chain joins TRBV10-3 and TRBJ2-1; 10 bases align to TRBD2. The junction had 7 bases not matched to a gene; V was cut back by 6 bases and J by 8 bases. The V gene's germline CDR1 is ENHRY and CDR2 SYGVKD. This CDR3 region has 14 residues.

V usage is TRBV5-1 and J usage is TRBJ1-5; D is possibly TRBD1 (5 bases). The CDR3 loop spans 13 amino acids. Deletions cut 7 bases from V and 4 bases from J, with 12 bases between. CDR1 is SGHRS and CDR2 is YFSETQ in the germline V gene. This chain's CDR3 is CASSGAPNQPQHF. The CDR3 DNA is TGCGCCAGCTCTGGGGCTCCTAATCAGCCCCAGCATTTT.

This clonotype has a count of ten or more. This chain joins TRBV20-1 and TRBJ1-1; TRBD1 agrees at 10 bases. Germline values: CDR1 DFQATT, CDR2 SNEGSKA (reference sequence). V was clipped by 1 base and J by 3 bases; unmatched bases: 2. This CDR3 contains 14 residues. The CDR3 spells CSARAGTGDTEAFF. The CDR3 coding sequence is TGCAGTGCTAGAGCCGGGACAGGGGACACTGAAGCTTTCTTT.

The genes are TRBV28 and TRBJ2-5; D is unclear. Per germline, CDR1 MDHEN and CDR2 SYDVKM. The V and J ends lost 2 bases and 3 bases respectively, with 13 bases between them. The CDR3 has 15 amino acids. DNA for the CDR3: TGTGCCAGCAGTTTACCCAGGAGCGAAAAAGAGACCCAGTACTTC. Protein product: CASSLPRSEKETQYF.

This clonotype was recorded many times. The chain uses TRBV7-2 and TRBJ1-2; a possible D gene is TRBD1 (5 bases). V gave up 5 bases and J gave up 4 bases, with 17 bases separating them. This CDR3 comprises 15 residues. CDR1 and CDR2 from the germline V gene are SGHTA and FQGNSA. The chain's CDR3 is CASSPGSTGPYGYTF. CDR3 in DNA: TGTGCCAGCAGCCCAGGGAGTACAGGTCCCTATGGCTACACCTTC.

The chain carries TRBV5-1 and TRBJ1-5; the D is unclear. The CDR3 loop spans 15 amino acids. Germline V lookup: CDR1 SGHRS, CDR2 YFSETQ. V lost 7 bases, J lost 0 bases, and 14 bases lay in between. DNA for the CDR3: TGCGCCAGCGCTAATCGTGATTATAGCAATCAGCCCCAGCATTTT. Amino acid sequence: CASANRDYSNQPQHF.

In regard to this clonotype: At one end the junction does not follow the germline gene, possibly because of a read error. The chain carries TRBV28 and TRBJ2-7; D is unresolved. TRBJ2-5 matches the DNA end more closely, so the J call is doubtful. The CDR3 is made up of 12 amino acids. The germline V gene encodes CDR1 MDHEN and CDR2 SYDVKM. The DNA for the CDR3 is TGTACCAGCAGTTTTGGGCGAGAGACCCAGTACTTC. It translates to CTSSFGRETQYF.

This clonotype was counted between two and nine times. The rearrangement joins TRBV3-1 to TRBJ1-2, with D unclear. V shed 0 bases and J shed 2 bases, with 10 bases lying between them. Germline CDR1 is LGHDT and CDR2 is YNNKEL (reference sequence). This CDR3 has 15 residues. The CDR3 DNA follows: TGTGCCAGCAGCCAAGAAGCCCTAGGGAACTATGGCTACACCTTC. This codes for CASSQEALGNYGYTF.

J is TRBJ1-2 and V is TRBV2; D uncertain. Trimming removed 6 bases at V and 6 bases at J, with 17 bases between. Germline CDR1 is SNHLY and CDR2 is FYNNEI. The length of the CDR3 is 14 residues. The CDR3 DNA reads TGTGCCAGCAGCGACGGGCTAGGGAGGCATGGCTACACCTTC. Translation gives CASSDGLGRHGYTF.

This clonotype was observed at least ten times. V usage is TRBV30 and J usage is TRBJ2-4; the D is unclear. Trimming cost V 2 bases and J 6 bases, with 8 bases left between them. This CDR3 has 12 residues. From germline, CDR1 is GTSNPN and CDR2 SVGIG (reference sequence). The CDR3 loop reads CAWSSDLNIQYF. The CDR3 nucleotides read TGTGCCTGGAGTAGCGACCTAAACATTCAGTACTTC.

This chain uses TRBV7-2 with TRBJ1-2, with 7 bases that match TRBD1. Germline V gene sequence: CDR1 SGHTA, CDR2 FQGNSA. The CDR3 runs 15 residues. The ends lost 1 base at V and 5 bases at J; junction bases unmatched: 7. The CDR3 sequence: CASSLVGTALYGYTF. CDR3 DNA: TGTGCCAGCAGCTTAGTTGGGACAGCCCTATATGGCTACACCTTC.

This clonotype has just a few counts. The gene calls are TRBV6-1 and TRBJ1-1; TRBD1 aligns across 8 bases. V was clipped by 5 bases and J by 0 bases; unmatched bases: 17. Germline-derived CDR1 and CDR2 are MNHNS and SASEGT. The length of the CDR3 is 19 residues. The chain's CDR3 is CASSPLWQGARDMNTEAFF. The CDR3 DNA is TGTGCCAGCAGTCCGCTCTGGCAGGGGGCGAGAGATATGAACACTGAAGCTTTCTTT.